The 32 T cell receptor beta chains listed next were all sequenced from one sample in a study of shared clonotypes between healthy human individuals. TCRdb keeps only in-frame clones here, not all; method: immunoSEQ multiplex PCR. The sample lists fewer than 3 million clones, just under 95% seen once, with 0.37% in the top ten. Sequences were obtained from naive CD4+ T cells from PBMCs. Subset defined: CD45RA+ positively selected. These receptor sequences come from a man younger than 30 in good health. Some clones in this sample may be carry-over from other donors' samples.

This sequence joins TRBV6-5 and TRBJ1-2; D is unresolved. CDR3 size: 13 residues. V was clipped by 7 bases and J by 2 bases, with 11 bases between them. CDR1 is MNHEY and CDR2 is SVGAGI in the germline V gene. As DNA, the CDR3 is TGTGCCAGCACCCCTTCACCAAACTATGGCTACACCTTC. Its translation: CASTPSPNYGYTF.

The V call is TRBV1, the J call TRBJ2-5; TRBD2 is taken as the D call from the table, unchecked against the DNA. TRBV1 is flagged as a pseudogene. The CDR3 is made up of 20 amino acids. CDR3 nucleotides: TGCACCAGCAGCCAAAAACACCCGGGACTAGCGGGAGGACGGCAAGAGACCCAGTACTTC. Protein: CTSSQKHPGLAGGRQETQYF.

The chain couples TRBV28 to TRBJ1-1; 10 bases are shared with TRBD1. This CDR3 has 16 residues. Germline assignment: CDR1 MDHEN and CDR2 SYDVKM. Losses at the gene ends were 6 bases for V and 0 bases for J; bases not matched to a gene: 7. CDR3 protein: CASRRDRGDMNTEAFF. For the CDR3, the DNA is TGTGCCAGCAGACGGGACAGGGGAGACATGAACACTGAAGCTTTCTTT.

The V gene is TRBV28, the J gene TRBJ2-5; the D gene is possibly TRBD2 (5 bases). CDR1 and CDR2 (germline): MDHEN, SYDVKM. Between the trimmed V and J ends, which lost 3 bases and 4 bases, there was a span of 6 bases. The CDR3 has 12 residues. The CDR3 reads CASSFGIETQYF. The CDR3 region has the DNA TGTGCCAGCAGTTTCGGGATAGAGACCCAGTACTTC.

The gene calls are TRBV7-6 and TRBJ2-7; TRBD2 might be the D (5 bases). Trimming left V 5 bases short and J 0 bases short, with 14 bases between. The CDR3 covers 15 residues. The germline CDR1 and CDR2 sequences are SGHVS and FNYEAQ. The CDR3 DNA is TGTGCCAGCAGCCGTGATACGGGGAACTCCTACGAGCAGTACTTC. Protein: CASSRDTGNSYEQYF.

J is TRBJ2-7 and V is TRBV4-2; D may be TRBD2 (5 bases). Germline V gene sequence: CDR1 LGHNA, CDR2 YNFKEQ. Trimming left V 0 bases short and J 3 bases short, with 12 bases between. The CDR3 sequence is 15 residues long. CDR3 nucleotides: TGTGCCAGCAGCCAAGATCGCGCTAGCTACTACGAGCAGTACTTC. This translates into CASSQDRASYYEQYF.

This chain links TRBV12-5 with TRBJ1-2, with 7 bases that match TRBD1. The V gene's germline CDR1 is LGHNT and CDR2 FRNRAP. J was trimmed by 6 bases and V by 6 bases; bases with no gene match: 4. This CDR3 is built from 12 residues. CDR3 residues: CASGWDSHGYTF. CDR3 nucleotides: TGTGCTAGTGGCTGGGACAGCCATGGCTACACCTTC.

The V and J genes are TRBV7-9 and TRBJ2-6; D is perhaps TRBD1 or TRBD2 (6 bases each). Trimming cost V 8 bases and J 1 base, with 12 bases left between them. This CDR3 has 15 residues. The V gene's germline CDR1 is SEHNR and CDR2 FQNEAQ (reference sequence). CDR3 coding DNA: TGTGCCAGCCGTAGGGGGGCATCTGGGGCCAACGTCCTGACTTTC. It specifies CASRRGASGANVLTF.

With regard to this clone: The same CDR3 is also encoded by other DNA sequences in this sample. This chain joins TRBV28 and TRBJ2-5; TRBD1 matches at 12 bases. The CDR3 covers 16 residues. Germline-derived CDR1 and CDR2 are MDHEN and SYDVKM. V was clipped by 3 bases and J by 4 bases; unmatched bases: 6. This CDR3 reads CASSFGTGGAGETQYF. CDR3 coding DNA: TGTGCCAGCAGTTTTGGGACAGGGGGCGCCGGAGAGACCCAGTACTTC.

The chain links TRBV13 to TRBJ2-3; 9 bases map to TRBD1. The CDR3 sequence is 15 residues long. The V segment lost 5 bases and the J segment 2 bases; nucleotides outside the gene matches: 5. CDR1 is PRHDT and CDR2 is FYEKMQ in the germline V gene (reference sequence). In DNA, the CDR3 is TGTGCCAGCAGCCCCGGGACAGGGAACACAGATACGCAGTATTTT. This codes for CASSPGTGNTDTQYF.

The J gene is TRBJ1-2, the V gene TRBV5-1; D unclear. The CDR3 runs 13 residues. From germline, CDR1 is SGHRS and CDR2 YFSETQ. The V end was cut by 1 base, the J end by 8 bases, with 12 bases between. Written as DNA, the CDR3 is TGCGCCAGCAGCTTGTCTCGGCCCGCCGGCTACACCTTC. Translating it yields CASSLSRPAGYTF. The whole variable domain, remainder taken from reference TRBV5-1 and TRBJ1-2, is KAGVTQTPRYLIKTRGQQVTLSCSPISGHRSVSWYQQTPGQGLQFLFEYFSETQRNKGNFPGRFSGRQFSNSRSEMNVSTLELGDSALYLCASSLSRPAGYTFGSGTRLTVV.

The rearrangement links TRBV6-6 to TRBJ2-2, with D possibly being TRBD1 or TRBD2 (5 bases each). Germline CDR1 and CDR2: MNHNY and SVGAGI (reference sequence). This CDR3 has 15 amino acids. V gave up 5 bases and J gave up 1 base, with 11 bases separating them. The CDR3: CASSPLGGNTGELFF. Written as DNA, the CDR3 is TGTGCCAGCAGTCCCCTTGGGGGGAACACCGGGGAGCTGTTTTTT.

J is TRBJ2-1 and V is TRBV14; 13 nucleotides line up with TRBD2. Looked up from germline, CDR1 is SGHDN and CDR2 is FVKESK. The CDR3 totals 16 residues. The ends lost 1 base at V and 7 bases at J; junction bases unmatched: 4. CDR3 DNA sequence: TGTGCCAGCAGCCAAGTTCGGACTAGCGGGGGTAATGAGCAGTTCTTC. Translated: CASSQVRTSGGNEQFF. Complete variable domain (other parts from reference TRBV14 and TRBJ2-1): EAGVTQFPSHSVIEKGQTVTLRCDPISGHDNLYWYRRVMGKEIKFLLHFVKESKQDESGMPNNRFLAERTGGTYSTLKVQPAELEDSGVYFCASSQVRTSGGNEQFFGPGTRLTVL.

The count of this clone is one. This chain links TRBV5-1 with TRBJ2-2; no firm D call. CDR3 length equals 15 residues. Germline values: CDR1 SGHRS, CDR2 YFSETQ. Trimming took 2 bases from V and 1 from J, leaving 9 bases between them. CDR3 bases: TGCGCCAGCAGCTTCGTTGCTTTGAACACCGGGGAGCTGTTTTTT. It specifies CASSFVALNTGELFF.

This clone has just one count. The V call is TRBV20-1, the J call TRBJ2-7; TRBD2 matches 9 bases. After removal of 7 bases from V and 5 bases from J, the junction contained 3 bases not matched to a gene. The CDR3 has 11 amino acids. Germline lookup yields CDR1 DFQATT and CDR2 SNEGSKA (reference sequence). CDR3 in DNA: TGCAGTGGGGCGGGAGGGAACGAGCAGTACTTC. Amino acids: CSGAGGNEQYF.

The chain uses TRBV7-3 and TRBJ2-1; 12 bases are a match to TRBD2. The germline CDR1 and CDR2 sequences are SGHTA and FQGTGA. The CDR3 totals 16 residues. After removal of 10 bases from V and 4 bases from J, the junction contained 11 bases not matched to a gene. CDR3 bases: TGTGCCACCTCGCCTAGCGGGAGGGCCATGTACAATGAGCAGTTCTTC. As protein: CATSPSGRAMYNEQFF. The whole variable domain, filled in from reference TRBV7-3 and TRBJ2-1, reads GAGVSQTPSNKVTEKGKYVELRCDPISGHTALYWYRQSLGQGPEFLIYFQGTGAADDSGLPNDRFFAVRPEGSVSTLKIQRTERGDSAVYLCATSPSGRAMYNEQFFGPGTRLTVL.

The chain recombines TRBV7-9 with TRBJ2-3; 10 bases map to TRBD2. From germline, CDR1 is SEHNR and CDR2 FQNEAQ (reference sequence). V lost 5 bases to trimming and J lost 1 base; unmatched junction nucleotides: 3. This CDR3 spans 15 amino acids. The CDR3 coding sequence is TGTGCCAGCAGCCCAGGGACTAGCGGCACAGATACGCAGTATTTT. Translated, it gives CASSPGTSGTDTQYF.

V usage is TRBV28 and J usage is TRBJ1-2; unclear D gene. The germline V gene encodes CDR1 MDHEN and CDR2 SYDVKM. V shed 2 bases and J shed 7 bases, with 11 bases lying between them. The CDR3 consists of 13 residues. The CDR3 region has the DNA TGTGCCAGCAGTTTAGGGCAGGACTCTGGCTACACCTTC. Translating it yields CASSLGQDSGYTF.

About this clone itself: The junction shows a germline mismatch at one end, possibly a read error. This chain joins TRBV2 and TRBJ2-1; 7 bases match TRBD2. This CDR3 comprises 12 residues. Germline lookup yields CDR1 SNHLY and CDR2 FYNNEI. Written as DNA, the CDR3 is TGTGCCAGCAGTGGGGATAGGCGGGGGTCGCTCTTC. Its protein is CASSGDRRGSLF.

V usage is TRBV18 and J usage is TRBJ2-2, with D perhaps matching TRBD2 (6 bases). Trimming removed 2 bases from V and 6 bases from J, with 10 bases in between. The CDR3 is 14 amino acids. Per the germline V gene, CDR1 is KGHSH and CDR2 is LQKENI. The CDR3 is CASSPIGGAGELFF. The CDR3 DNA reads as TGTGCCAGCTCACCAATCGGCGGGGCCGGGGAGCTGTTTTTT.

The chain combines TRBV19 with TRBJ2-5, with 8 nucleotides matching TRBD2. The CDR3 runs 13 residues. V gave up 7 bases and J gave up 5 bases; unmatched junction bases: 6. CDR1 and CDR2 from the germline V gene are LNHDA and SQIVND (reference sequence). The CDR3 here is CASIAREGETQYF. The CDR3 coding sequence is TGTGCCAGTATAGCCCGGGAGGGTGAGACCCAGTACTTC.

The chain links TRBV4-1 to TRBJ2-7; D is possibly TRBD2 (6 bases). This CDR3 has 18 residues. V lost 1 base and J lost 1, with 20 bases in between. The V gene's germline CDR1 is MGHRA and CDR2 YSYEKL. CDR3 in DNA: TGCGCCAGCAGCCAAGGGCAAATAGGACTAATAAGGTCCTACGAGCAGTACTTC. Translating it yields CASSQGQIGLIRSYEQYF.

The V call is TRBV5-1, the J call TRBJ2-3; no clear D. Germline V gene lookup returns CDR1 SGHRS and CDR2 YFSETQ. Trimming took off 0 bases at V and 2 bases at J, with 4 bases between the two ends. This CDR3 is built from 13 residues. The CDR3 nucleotides read TGCGCCAGCAGCTTGGACTACACAGATACGCAGTATTTT. Protein sequence: CASSLDYTDTQYF. Variable domain in full (rest from reference TRBV5-1 and TRBJ2-3): KAGVTQTPRYLIKTRGQQVTLSCSPISGHRSVSWYQQTPGQGLQFLFEYFSETQRNKGNFPGRFSGRQFSNSRSEMNVSTLELGDSALYLCASSLDYTDTQYFGPGTRLTVL.

The chain recombines TRBV5-1 with TRBJ2-7, with D possibly matching TRBD2 (5 bases). Germline loops: CDR1 SGHRS, CDR2 YFSETQ. The V and J ends lost 4 bases and 4 bases respectively, with 12 bases between them. The CDR3 length is 13 residues. Here the CDR3 reads CASSLQEGYEQYF. CDR3 bases: TGCGCCAGCAGCCTCCAAGAGGGTTACGAGCAGTACTTC.

This chain links TRBV28 with TRBJ1-3, with 8 bases lining up with TRBD1. The CDR3 spans 14 residues. V dropped 8 bases and J dropped 5; count of bases not matched to a gene: 8. The germline gives CDR1 MDHEN, CDR2 SYDVKM. CDR3 in DNA: TGTGCCAGCTATAAAACAGGGGGAAGAAACACCATATATTTT. Amino acid sequence: CASYKTGGRNTIYF. Looking up the rest from reference TRBV28 and TRBJ1-3 gives the full variable domain: DVKVTQSSRYLVKRTGEKVFLECVQDMDHENMFWYRQDPGLGLRLIYFSYDVKMKEKGDIPEGYSVSREKKERFSLILESASTNQTSMYLCASYKTGGRNTIYFGEGSWLTVV.

J is TRBJ2-1 and V is TRBV7-2; D call uncertain. The V gene's germline CDR1 is SGHTA and CDR2 FQGNSA. The ends were cut back, 5 bases at V and 0 bases at J, with 14 bases in the middle. This CDR3 has 16 amino acids. CDR3: CASSLGLPSSYNEQFF. As DNA, the CDR3 is TGTGCCAGCAGCCTTGGGCTCCCAAGCTCCTACAATGAGCAGTTCTTC.

Note on this clone: At the DNA level, this CDR3 is encoded by other sequences in the same sample as well. The V and J genes are TRBV28 and TRBJ1-1; D not resolved. CDR3 size: 13 residues. The V gene's germline CDR1 is MDHEN and CDR2 SYDVKM. V lost 6 bases and J lost 0, with 8 bases in between. CDR3 in amino acids: CASRPRVNTEAFF. DNA of the CDR3: TGTGCCAGCAGGCCAAGGGTGAACACTGAAGCTTTCTTT.

The V call is TRBV4-1, the J call TRBJ2-1, with TRBD1 identical over 7 bases. Germline V gene data show CDR1 as MGHRA and CDR2 as YSYEKL. The J segment lost 10 bases and the V segment lost 1 base, leaving 7 bases of the junction unmatched. The CDR3 totals 14 residues. CDR3 nucleotide sequence: TGCGCCAGCAGCCAAGCCGGGACAGTCGGGGAGCAGTTCTTC. The encoded protein is CASSQAGTVGEQFF.

The rearrangement links TRBV18 to TRBJ1-3; D is unclear. The germline V and J ends were trimmed by 3 bases and 0 bases, with 9 bases remaining between them. Germline CDR1 and CDR2: KGHSH and LQKENI. There are 15 residues in the CDR3. The CDR3 reads CASSPTPVSGNTIYF. CDR3 nucleotide sequence: TGTGCCAGCTCACCGACCCCTGTCTCTGGAAACACCATATATTTT.

The V gene is TRBV5-8, the J gene TRBJ1-4, with 9 bases matching TRBD1. Germline V gene lookup returns CDR1 SGHTS and CDR2 YDEGEE. The V and J ends lost 0 bases and 7 bases, in that order; junction bases with no gene match: 4. The CDR3 is 15 residues long. The CDR3 region has the DNA TGTGCCAGCAGCTTGGCGGGACAGGGAGTTGAAAAACTGTTTTTT. Translated, it gives CASSLAGQGVEKLFF.

The rearrangement joins TRBV5-1 to TRBJ2-2; D assignment may be TRBD1 or TRBD2 (5 bases each). The germline V gene encodes CDR1 SGHRS and CDR2 YFSETQ. The CDR3 has 14 residues. Trimming took 6 bases from V and 1 from J, leaving 10 bases between them. CDR3 bases: TGCGCCAGCATGGGGGTGCTGAACACCGGGGAGCTGTTTTTT. The encoded protein is CASMGVLNTGELFF.

Note on this clone: The same CDR3 can be traced to other DNA sequences in this sample. The CDR3 loop is CSAPQGYTF. The CDR3, as DNA: TGCAGTGCGCCCCAAGGCTACACCTTC. The chain has TRBV20-1 and TRBJ1-2; D not resolved. V lost 6 bases, J lost 8 bases, and 7 bases lay in between. The CDR3 consists of 9 residues. Germline CDR1 and CDR2: DFQATT and SNEGSKA (reference sequence).